This T cell receptor beta chain came from a study of blood T cell repertoires in COVID-19 (dated by TCRdb to about 2020). Background on the whole study: Samples from collaborators originated in the United States, Italy and Spain and spanned both the acute and convalescent phases of COVID-19. Where HLA class I and class II types were available, the types were taken from metadata supplied by the sample provider, not from assay-based typing. Deeply sampled blood TCRbeta repertoires from subjects exposed to, actively infected with, or recovered from COVID-19 were included in the dataset. Samples were obtained from the ongoing ImmuneRACE study (first 160 participants) and from 1,254 subjects provided by 6 global collaborators. The repertoires were released in a freely available public database meant as a resource for research on the immune response to SARS-CoV-2. The sample metadata nearly always contained a de-identified subject ID, COVID-19 status, age in years and sex. The prospective study material was composed of cDNA or gDNA derived from T cells, B-cell-depleted T cells, or PBMCs. The investigation overall reported the following: Clinical and demographic metadata were provided uncurated, with the amount varying by source and participant.

TCRbeta CDR3 regions were amplified from genomic DNA using the immunoSEQ Assay, a bias-controlled multiplex PCR. Regarding the original processing steps: Within the assay, amplification of reference gene primers was used to estimate how many nucleated cells each sample contained. Sequence reads were collapsed and filtered to measure the absolute abundance of every unique TCRbeta CDR3 rearrangement. For each sample, productive Simpson clonality was calculated as the square root of Simpson's diversity index across productive rearrangements. The table comes from immuneACCESS by way of TCRdb, which keeps in-frame sequences with V and J called. Part of the clones is missing from these tables; in studies checked, under half for an unresolved V gene and the rest for unknown reasons. Clone size and V and J calls were adopted from that table, with D and trimming inferred from the DNA. For this sample the table gives a few hundred thousand clones, of which 89% were detected only once. Jointly, the top ten make up around 4.6% of the sample.

Comment on this clone: Its antigen specificity is not known. No base-level quality is on record; no much larger clone is a single base apart.

From the cysteine up to the phenylalanine, the CDR3 has a length of 15 residues. Here the CDR3 DNA is all that survives: 45 bases in frame from base 1. The trim is 4 bases for V and 3 bases for J, with a gap of 16 bases between the germline ends. As encoded in the germline V gene (reference sequence), CDR1 is SGHNT while CDR2 is YYREEE. A second Seattle source provided samples from volunteer blood donors who had recovered from COVID-19. Collaborating institutions collected whole blood in K2EDTA tubes following their own protocols. For TCRbeta analysis, collaborators shipped samples in one of three forms: frozen whole blood, isolated PBMCs, or DNA extracted from either of those sample types.

Sequencing was performed on peripheral blood. The sequence links TRBV5-4 to TRBJ1-2, with a tentative D gene TRBD1 over 6 matching bases. The clonotype originates from a woman in her thirties or forties who had recovered from COVID-19. The encoded CDR3 is CASSRGGLEDYGYTF. The DNA sequence follows: TGTGCCAGCAGCCGAGGGGGTTTAGAGGACTATGGCTACACCTTC.